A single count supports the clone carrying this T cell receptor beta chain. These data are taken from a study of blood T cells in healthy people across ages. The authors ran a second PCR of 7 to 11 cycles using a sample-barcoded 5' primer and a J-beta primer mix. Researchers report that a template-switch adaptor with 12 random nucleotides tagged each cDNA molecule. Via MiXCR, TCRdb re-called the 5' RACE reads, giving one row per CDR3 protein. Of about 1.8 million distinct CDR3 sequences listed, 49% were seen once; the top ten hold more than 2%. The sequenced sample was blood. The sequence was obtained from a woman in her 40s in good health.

The CDR3 here is CASSQDSGTGGYTF. The CDR3 bases are TGCGCCAGCAGCCAAGATTCGGGGACTGGTGGCTACACCTTC. The rearrangement links TRBV4-1 to TRBJ1-2; D possibly corresponds to TRBD1 (5 bases). This CDR3 comprises 14 residues. Germline V gives CDR1 MGHRA, CDR2 YSYEKL. Trimming left V 0 bases short and J 7 bases short, with 12 bases between.